This entry lists 25 T cell receptor beta chains sequenced from one sample in a study of regulatory and conventional T cells in RAG deficiency. Genomic DNA came from blood conventional CD4+ T cells gated CD25-low CD127-high. The data were produced by immunoSEQ multiplex PCR, yet TCRdb's version contains in-frame clones alone and is incomplete. The table has tens of thousands of clones, roughly 95% seen once. The sample was also linked to a second study, of regulatory T cells. From that report: The PCR used 52 TRBV and 13 TRBJ primers.

Sequenced sample: CD25- CD4+ T cells sorted from blood. These receptors were obtained from a human donor in good health.

In its sample, this clone was seen once. V is TRBV2 and J is TRBJ2-7; D perhaps matches TRBD2 (5 bases). The germline V gene has CDR1 SNHLY and CDR2 FYNNEI. Between the trimmed V and J ends, which lost 4 bases and 0 bases, there was a span of 7 bases. This CDR3 spans 13 amino acids. CDR3 sequence reads: CASSAGGSYEQYF. In nucleotides, the CDR3 is TGTGCCAGCAGTGCCGGAGGCTCCTACGAGCAGTACTTC. Variable domain in full (rest from reference TRBV2 and TRBJ2-7): EPEVTQTPSHQVTQMGQEVILRCVPISNHLYFYWYRQILGQKVEFLVSFYNNEISEKSEIFDDQFSVERPDGSNFTLKIRSTKLEDSAMYFCASSAGGSYEQYFGPGTRLTVT.

The chain recombines TRBV7-9 with TRBJ1-4; D possibly corresponds to TRBD1 (6 bases). The V end was cut by 4 bases, the J end by 2 bases, with 11 bases between. The CDR3 totals 15 residues. Germline-derived CDR1 and CDR2 are SEHNR and FQNEAQ (reference sequence). CDR3 amino acids: CASSSTGTTNEKLFF. Here the CDR3 DNA reads TGTGCCAGCAGCTCCACAGGGACGACTAATGAAAAACTGTTTTTT. Full variable domain (rest looked up from reference TRBV7-9 and TRBJ1-4): DTGVSQNPRHKITKRGQNVTFRCDPISEHNRLYWYRQTLGQGPEFLTYFQNEAQLEKSRLLSDRFSAERPKGSFSTLEIQRTEQGDSAMYLCASSSTGTTNEKLFFGSGTQLSVL.

The chain combines TRBV7-9 with TRBJ2-1, with a tentative D call TRBD1 (6 bases). This CDR3 comprises 15 residues. The V gene's germline CDR1 is SEHNR and CDR2 FQNEAQ (reference sequence). V lost 3 bases, J lost 0 bases, and 9 bases lay in between. DNA for the CDR3: TGTGCCAGCAGCTTTACAGGGAGCTCCTACAATGAGCAGTTCTTC. This codes for CASSFTGSSYNEQFF. Full variable domain (missing parts from reference TRBV7-9 and TRBJ2-1): DTGVSQNPRHKITKRGQNVTFRCDPISEHNRLYWYRQTLGQGPEFLTYFQNEAQLEKSRLLSDRFSAERPKGSFSTLEIQRTEQGDSAMYLCASSFTGSSYNEQFFGPGTRLTVL.

This sequence joins TRBV6-1 and TRBJ1-4; 9 bases fit TRBD1. With 4 bases clipped from V and 8 bases from J, the junction kept 8 bases outside the gene matches. The CDR3 covers 15 residues. Germline loops: CDR1 MNHNS, CDR2 SASEGT. CDR3 amino acids: CASSVWDRDREKLFF. CDR3 in DNA: TGTGCCAGCAGTGTATGGGACAGGGATAGGGAAAAACTGTTTTTT.

The chain uses TRBV11-2 and TRBJ2-1; weak D call: TRBD1 (5 bases). V lost 3 bases, J lost 8 bases, and 14 bases lay in between. The germline V gene encodes CDR1 SGHAT and CDR2 FQNNGV. The CDR3 has 14 amino acids. CDR3 in amino acids: CASSLESGFDEQFF. CDR3 DNA: TGTGCCAGCAGCTTGGAATCAGGGTTCGATGAGCAGTTCTTC.

This chain connects TRBV19 to TRBJ2-2; TRBD1 matches at 9 bases. CDR1 is LNHDA, CDR2 SQIVND, per germline (reference sequence). CDR3 length equals 16 residues. Trimming took 7 bases from V and 3 from J; bases not matched to a gene: 9. DNA for the CDR3: TGTGCCAGTATTCCCCGGGACAGGGCGGACACCGGGGAGCTGTTTTTT. It translates to CASIPRDRADTGELFF.

V and J are TRBV21-1 and TRBJ2-7; the table's TRBD1 call for D was not verified on the DNA. TRBV21-1 is an annotated pseudogene. The CDR3 covers 15 residues. The CDR3 DNA is TGTGCCAGCAGCAACAATCTGGGACAGGGGGACGAGCAGTACTTC. Encoded protein: CASSNNLGQGDEQYF.

The chain couples TRBV7-2 to TRBJ1-1; D may be TRBD1 (6 bases). The V end was cut by 6 bases, the J end by 2 bases, with 13 bases between. CDR3 length: 14 amino acids. CDR1 and CDR2 (germline): SGHTA, FQGNSA. CDR3 sequence: CASRRGHANTEAFF. The CDR3 region has the DNA TGTGCCAGCAGACGGGGACACGCAAACACTGAAGCTTTCTTT.

The chain couples TRBV9 to TRBJ1-2; 10 positions agree with TRBD1. This CDR3 is built from 13 residues. Germline lookup yields CDR1 SGDLS and CDR2 YYNGEE. V dropped 2 bases and J dropped 6; count of bases not matched to a gene: 1. The CDR3 DNA is TGTGCCAGCAGCGTTGGACAGGGGGATGGCTACACCTTC. It codes for CASSVGQGDGYTF. Filled out from reference TRBV9 and TRBJ1-2, the complete variable domain reads DSGVTQTPKHLITATGQRVTLRCSPRSGDLSVYWYQQSLDQGLQFLIQYYNGEERAKGNILERFSAQQFPDLHSELNLSSLELGDSALYFCASSVGQGDGYTFGSGTRLTVV.

This clone was picked up a small number of times. The chain recombines TRBV10-3 with TRBJ1-2, with D possibly being TRBD1 (6 bases). This CDR3 is 18 amino acids long. The ends were cut back, 6 bases at V and 0 bases at J, with 23 bases in the middle. CDR1 and CDR2 from the germline V gene are ENHRY and SYGVKD. In DNA form, the CDR3 reads TGTGCCATCAGGGCTGGGGGCACAGTCGCCGAGACTAACTATGGCTACACCTTC. Protein sequence: CAIRAGGTVAETNYGYTF.

As DNA, the CDR3 is TGCAGCGGGGGGGAGCAGTACTTC. Its protein is CSGGEQYF. The chain combines TRBV20-1 with TRBJ2-7; 7 bases fit TRBD2. This CDR3 spans 8 amino acids. CDR1 is DFQATT, CDR2 SNEGSKA, per germline (reference sequence).

The chain joins TRBV23-1 to TRBJ1-2; TRBD1 agrees at 7 bases. TRBV23-1 is an ORF; its function is uncertain. V shed 3 bases, J shed 3 bases, and the junction held 1 base outside the gene matches. The CDR3 spans 13 residues. The DNA of the CDR3 is TGCGCCAGCAGTCACGGGACAGACTATGGCTACACCTTC. Translation gives CASSHGTDYGYTF.

The V and J genes are TRBV1 and TRBJ1-1; the table's D call, TRBD1, was not checked against the DNA. TRBV1 is marked as a pseudogene. The CDR3 covers 13 residues. The CDR3 protein is CTSSPGRGTEAFF. CDR3 bases: TGCACCAGCAGCCCAGGTAGGGGCACTGAAGCTTTCTTT.

The rearrangement links TRBV9 to TRBJ1-1; no reliable D call. Trimming cost V 1 base and J 4 bases, with 8 bases left between them. CDR3 length: 13 amino acids. Per germline, CDR1 SGDLS and CDR2 YYNGEE. The CDR3 DNA reads TGTGCCAGCAGCGTAACCAGTCTCACTGAAGCTTTCTTT. As protein: CASSVTSLTEAFF.

This chain connects TRBV5-1 to TRBJ1-4; the match to TRBD1 covers 8 bases. V shed 0 bases, J shed 8 bases, and the junction held 6 bases outside the gene matches. The V gene's germline CDR1 is SGHRS and CDR2 YFSETQ. There are 15 residues in the CDR3. The CDR3 spells CASSLVTGGEEKLFF. The CDR3 nucleotides are TGCGCCAGCAGCTTGGTTACAGGGGGAGAGGAAAAACTGTTTTTT.

CDR3 protein: CASSSGTAEKLFF. CDR3 nucleotide sequence: TGTGCCAGCAGCTCAGGGACAGCTGAAAAACTGTTTTTT. The chain is built from TRBV11-1 and TRBJ1-4; 7 bases are shared with TRBD1. Unmatched junction bases numbered 3, after V lost 4 bases and J lost 7 bases. The V gene's germline CDR1 is SGHAT and CDR2 FQDESV (reference sequence). The CDR3 consists of 13 residues.

J is TRBJ2-3 and V is TRBV18; no firm D call. V shed 0 bases and J shed 2 bases, with 9 bases lying between them. Germline CDR1 KGHSH, CDR2 LQKENI. The CDR3 has 15 amino acids. DNA of the CDR3: TGTGCCAGCTCACCACCCGGCAGGTACACAGATACGCAGTATTTT. This sequence encodes CASSPPGRYTDTQYF.

This sequence joins TRBV19 and TRBJ1-2, with TRBD1 matching over 7 bases. The CDR3 is 12 residues long. Unmatched junction bases numbered 10, after V lost 10 bases and J lost 8 bases. Germline V gives CDR1 LNHDA, CDR2 SQIVND (reference sequence). CDR3 sequence (DNA): TGTGCCACCAGTCAACAGGGGCGAGGCTACACCTTC. Its protein product is CATSQQGRGYTF.

This chain uses TRBV5-1 with TRBJ2-6, with 10 bases fitting TRBD1. V was pared by 4 bases and J by 0 bases, with 7 bases of the junction left unmatched. This CDR3 region has 18 residues. In germline, CDR1 is SGHRS, CDR2 YFSETQ. CDR3 nucleotides: TGCGCCAGCAGCCGGAGGGACAGGGGCGCCTCTGGGGCCAACGTCCTGACTTTC. Translated, it gives CASSRRDRGASGANVLTF.

The genes are TRBV19 and TRBJ1-5; D ambiguous. Germline V gene lookup returns CDR1 LNHDA and CDR2 SQIVND (reference sequence). The ends were cut back, 7 bases at V and 3 bases at J, with 13 bases in the middle. The CDR3 is 14 amino acids. The DNA of the CDR3 is TGTGCCAGTAATAGCGAGGCGTTCAATCAGCCCCAGCATTTT. It specifies CASNSEAFNQPQHF. The full variable domain, rest sourced from reference TRBV19 and TRBJ1-5, is DGGITQSPKYLFRKEGQNVTLSCEQNLNHDAMYWYRQDPGQGLRLIYYSQIVNDFQKGDIAEGYSVSREKKESFPLTVTSAQKNPTAFYLCASNSEAFNQPQHFGDGTRLSIL.

The V gene is TRBV18, the J gene TRBJ2-7; D is unclear. Germline CDR1 KGHSH, CDR2 LQKENI. V was trimmed by 0 bases and J by 2 bases, leaving 8 bases between them. The CDR3 is made up of 14 amino acids. The CDR3 is CASSPPAVTYEQYF. Here the CDR3 DNA reads TGTGCCAGCTCACCACCGGCGGTAACCTACGAGCAGTACTTC.

This rearrangement joins TRBV10-2 to TRBJ1-1; TRBD1 agrees at 11 bases. Germline V gives CDR1 WSHSY, CDR2 SAAADI. V shed 3 bases, J shed 4 bases, and the junction held 4 bases outside the gene matches. CDR3 length: 15 amino acids. The CDR3 nucleotides read TGCGCCAGCAGTGATTCCGGGACAGGGGGCACTGAAGCTTTCTTT. Amino acids: CASSDSGTGGTEAFF.

V and J are TRBV5-6 and TRBJ2-3, with TRBD2 matching over 10 bases. Looked up from germline, CDR1 is SGHDT and CDR2 is YYEEEE. The V segment lost 2 bases and the J segment 3 bases; nucleotides outside the gene matches: 6. This CDR3 is 16 amino acids long. The CDR3 spells CASSFSGGARTDTQYF. The CDR3 coding sequence is TGTGCCAGCAGCTTCAGCGGGGGGGCCCGGACAGATACGCAGTATTTT.

The gene calls are TRBV5-8 and TRBJ2-4, with 10 bases fitting TRBD1. The length of the CDR3 is 14 residues. CDR1 is SGHTS, CDR2 YDEGEE, per germline. J gave up 8 bases and V 3 bases, and 5 bases lay outside the gene matches. DNA for the CDR3: TGTGCCAGCAGCTCCAGACAGGGGGCGGACATTCAGTACTTC. Translating it yields CASSSRQGADIQYF.

The CDR3 reads CASSHSPSGTGAYEQYF. CDR3 DNA: TGTGCCAGTAGCCATTCCCCTTCCGGGACAGGGGCCTACGAGCAGTACTTC. This rearrangement joins TRBV19 to TRBJ2-7; 10 nucleotides match TRBD1. V was pared by 6 bases and J by 2 bases, with 13 bases of the junction left unmatched. CDR3 length: 17 residues. Germline CDR1 and CDR2: LNHDA and SQIVND (reference sequence).